These T cell receptor beta chains were read from a single sample in a study of patients and donors after allogeneic stem cell transplantation. TCRdb reprocessed the RT-PCR reads with MiXCR, giving one entry per CDR3 protein. This sample yields 390,000 or so distinct CDR3 sequences, of which 16% are seen a single time; 7% to 7.5% belongs to the top ten. Sequencing was performed on blood, either unsorted or a sorted T cell fraction (not recorded which). These TCRs come from a human donor who was either an allogeneic HSCT recipient or a stem cell or donor lymphocyte infusion donor (not recorded which). It is not recorded whose cells these are; they may come from a transplant donor. CDR3s include the opening cysteine and the closing phenylalanine or tryptophan. D genes are given only for firm matches. A clone size is listed for some rows: how often the clone was seen (once, few, many), or a class if it is expanded.

TRBJ2-7,NA,few,TRBV6-5,TGTGCCAGCAGTTCCATCTATCGGGACGAGCAGTACTTC,CASSSIYRDEQYF
TRBJ1-1,NA,NA,TRBV7-9,TGTGCCAGCAGCTTCGCCGGTCGTACGACAGGAGGCACTGAAGCTTTCTTT,CASSFAGRTTGGTEAFF
TRBJ2-1,TRBD2,few,TRBV12-3/TRBV12-4,TGTGCCAGCAGTTCCGGACTAGCGGGAGGGTCTGAGCAGTTCTTC,CASSSGLAGGSEQFF
TRBJ1-3,NA,NA,TRBV20-1,TGCAGTGCTAGACAGGGGCGAAGCTCTGGAAACACCATATATTTT,CSARQGRSSGNTIYF
TRBJ2-1,NA,few,TRBV10-3,TGTGCCATCAGTGTTTTAGGGGATGAGCAGTTCTTC,CAISVLGDEQFF
TRBJ2-7,NA,few,TRBV12-5,TGTGCTAGTGGTTTGGTACAGGGCAGCTCCTACGAGCAGTACTTC,CASGLVQGSSYEQYF
TRBJ2-3,TRBD1,NA,TRBV5-6,TGTGCCAGCAGCTTGGGGACAGGGGAATTAACAGATACGCAGTATTTT,CASSLGTGELTDTQYF
TRBJ2-7,NA,few,TRBV5-6,TGTGCCAGCAGCTATGGAAACTACGAGCAGTACTTC,CASSYGNYEQYF
TRBJ1-4,TRBD1,NA,TRBV10-3,TGTGCCATCAGCGGCGGGGGGACAGGCCGGTTTTTT,CAISGGGTGRFF
TRBJ1-2,NA,few,TRBV27,TGTGCCAGCAGTCCCGTCGGGGTATCTGGCTACACCTTC,CASSPVGVSGYTF
TRBJ2-7,TRBD2,few,TRBV7-3,TGTGCCAGCAGCCGAACCGGGACTAGCGTAAACTCCTACGAGCAGTACTTC,CASSRTGTSVNSYEQYF
TRBJ2-3,TRBD2,many,TRBV29-1,TGCAGCGTGCAGCGGGAAGCGGTCACAGATACGCAGTATTTT,CSVQREAVTDTQYF